This TCR beta chain came from a study of technical replicates of blood from a handful of donors. Method: immunoSEQ multiplex PCR; TCRdb's copy keeps in-frame clones and lacks some. The table has over 50,000 clones, around 97% seen once. The CDR3 covers 13 residues. V shed 0 bases and J shed 4 bases, with 5 bases lying between them. Germline V gene data show CDR1 as MNHNS and CDR2 as SASEGT. Sequenced sample: T cells isolated from PBMCs. The rearrangement uses TRBV6-1 and TRBJ2-3; maybe TRBD2 (5 bases). This receptor was obtained from a human donor in good health. In DNA form, the CDR3 reads TGTGCCAGCAGTGAAGCCGGGGCAGATACGCAGTATTTT. Translated: CASSEAGADTQYF.